This TCR beta chain was recovered during a study of blood T cell repertoires in COVID-19. The protocol was immunoSEQ multiplex PCR, while the TCRdb copy is restricted to in-frame clones and leaves out a portion. The repertoire holds around 99,000 clones, with around 89% as singletons. The CDR3 is made up of 14 amino acids. Germline CDR1 and CDR2: SGHTA and FQGNSA. Trimming removed 5 bases at V and 6 bases at J, with 17 bases between. Sample: peripheral blood. The clonotype originates from a man aged 35-49 years with active or convalescent COVID-19. V is TRBV7-2 and J is TRBJ2-7, with a possible D match to TRBD1 (6 bases). The CDR3 loop reads CASSAQQGPGEQYF. The CDR3 bases are TGTGCCAGCAGCGCTCAACAGGGTCCAGGCGAGCAGTACTTC. Drawing the rest from reference TRBV7-2 and TRBJ2-7, the complete variable domain is GAGVSQSPSNKVTEKGKDVELRCDPISGHTALYWYRQSLGQGLEFLIYFQGNSAPDKSGLPSDRFSAERTGGSVSTLTIQRTQQEDSAVYLCASSAQQGPGEQYFGPGTRLTVT.